This T cell receptor (beta chain) appears in the sequencing data of a study of cytomegalovirus exposure and HLA in healthy donors. Study-level background: T cells numbering approximately 170 million yielded 90 million to 140 million unique TCR beta sequences in an earlier analysis. Notes on the study in general: Links to common viral pathogens appeared, in a later analysis, for several of the most significant clusters.

This CDR3 is built from 14 residues. The V gene's germline CDR1 is SGHTA and CDR2 FQGNSA. V dropped 5 bases and J dropped 3; count of bases not matched to a gene: 1. The primer mix had 60 Vbeta and 13 Jbeta primers. Assay: immunoSEQ multiplex PCR; the TCRdb copy retains only in-frame clones and omits some. Altogether 25,000 to 40,000 clones are present, around two fifths being singletons, with the ten largest covering approximately 2%. As to this clone: Its antigen is currently unknown.

The sequencing sample was made of PBMCs. The chain carries TRBV7-2 and TRBJ2-2, with 9 bases lining up with TRBD2. The sequence derives from a woman aged 45-59 years in good health and CMV-seronegative. CDR3 residues: CASSGLAYTGELFF. The CDR3 DNA sequence: TGTGCCAGCAGCGGACTAGCGTACACCGGGGAGCTGTTTTTT.